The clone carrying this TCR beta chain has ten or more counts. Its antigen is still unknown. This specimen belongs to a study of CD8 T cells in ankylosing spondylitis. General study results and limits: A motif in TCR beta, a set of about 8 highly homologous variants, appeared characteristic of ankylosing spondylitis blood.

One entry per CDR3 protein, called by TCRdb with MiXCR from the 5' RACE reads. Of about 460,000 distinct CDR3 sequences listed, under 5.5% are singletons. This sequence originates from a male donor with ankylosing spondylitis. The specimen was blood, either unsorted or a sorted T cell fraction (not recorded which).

The CDR3 DNA reads TGCGCCAGCAGCCCGTCTTCAGGGGGCTGGAATGAGCAGTTCTTC. This encodes CASSPSSGGWNEQFF. The chain has TRBV5-1 and TRBJ2-1; 8 bases map to TRBD1. Germline-derived CDR1 and CDR2 are SGHRS and YFSETQ. V trimming: 4 bases; J trimming: 7 bases; junction bases outside the gene matches: 10. The CDR3 totals 15 residues.